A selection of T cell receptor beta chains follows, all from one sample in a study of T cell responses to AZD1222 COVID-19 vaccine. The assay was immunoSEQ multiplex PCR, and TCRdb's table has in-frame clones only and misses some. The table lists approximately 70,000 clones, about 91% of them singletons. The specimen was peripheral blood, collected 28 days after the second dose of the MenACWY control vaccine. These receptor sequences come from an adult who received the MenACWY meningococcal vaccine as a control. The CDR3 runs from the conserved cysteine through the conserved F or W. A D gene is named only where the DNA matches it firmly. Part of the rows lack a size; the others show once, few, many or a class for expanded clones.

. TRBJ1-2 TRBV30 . TGTGCCTGGAGGGACAGAGGAGCTCTAAACTATGGCTACACCTTC CAWRDRGALNYGYTF
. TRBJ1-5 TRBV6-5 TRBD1 TGTGCCAGCAGGGGACAGGGGTATTCGGAGCCCCAGCATTTT CASRGQGYSEPQHF
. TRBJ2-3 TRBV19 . TGTGCCAGTAGTGGGGCTAGCGTAATCACAGATACGCAGTATTTT CASSGASVITDTQYF
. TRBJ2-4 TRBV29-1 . TGCAGCGTACAAGGATTCGCCAAAAACATTCAGTACTTC CSVQGFAKNIQYF
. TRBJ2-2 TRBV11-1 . TGTGCCAGCAGCTTAGTAAGGAGCTTCGGGGAGCTGTTTTTT CASSLVRSFGELFF
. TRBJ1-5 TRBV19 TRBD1 TGTGCCAGTAGGCTAGGACAGGGTCGGCAGCCCCAGCATTTT CASRLGQGRQPQHF
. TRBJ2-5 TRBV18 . TGTGCCAGCTCACCACAAAGTCGGGGGCAGGAGACCCAGTACTTC CASSPQSRGQETQYF
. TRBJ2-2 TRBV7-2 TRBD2 TGTGCCAGCAGCCCCGGACTAGCGGGGACCAACACCGGGGAGCTGTTTTTT CASSPGLAGTNTGELFF
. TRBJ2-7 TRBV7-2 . TGTGCCAGCCGAGACTACGGGGGGCCGACCTACGAGCAGTACTTC CASRDYGGPTYEQYF
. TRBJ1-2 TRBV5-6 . TGTGCCAGCAGCTTGGGACCAGAGGGCCTCTATGGCTACACCTTC CASSLGPEGLYGYTF
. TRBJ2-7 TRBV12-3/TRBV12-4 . TGTGCCAGCAGTCTCTTTGACGAGCAGTACTTC CASSLFDEQYF
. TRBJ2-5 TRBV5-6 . TGTGCCAGCAGCTCCCCTAGCGAGGATTGGTTGGCCCAGTACTTC CASSSPSEDWLAQYF
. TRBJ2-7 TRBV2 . TGTGCCAGCAGTGACGGAGGGATCCCCCTCTACGAGCAGTACTTC CASSDGGIPLYEQYF
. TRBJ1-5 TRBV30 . TGTGCCTGGAGTCCGGACGGTAATCAGCCCCAGCATTTT CAWSPDGNQPQHF
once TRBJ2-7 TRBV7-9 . TGTGCCAGCAGCTTTGACTACGAGCAGTACTTC CASSFDYEQYF
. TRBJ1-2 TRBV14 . TGTGCCAGCAGCCGCCTCAGTGCGGGGGCGATATATGGCTACACCTTC CASSRLSAGAIYGYTF
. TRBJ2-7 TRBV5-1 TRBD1 TGCGCCAGCAGCCTAGACAGGGGGCTCACCTACGAGCAGTACTTC CASSLDRGLTYEQYF
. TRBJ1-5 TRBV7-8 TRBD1 TGTGCCAGCAGCGCGGCCAGGGGGAACCAGCCCCAGCATTTT CASSAARGNQPQHF
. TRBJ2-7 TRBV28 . TGTGCCAGCCAAGAAAAGTACGAGCAGTACTTC CASQEKYEQYF
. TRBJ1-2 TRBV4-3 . TGCGCCAGCAGCCACCAGGGGTTGGGGGGGCCGGCCGGCTACACCTTC CASSHQGLGGPAGYTF
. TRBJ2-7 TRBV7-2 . TGTGCCAGCAGCTCTTTCCGCCCTCCCGACGAGCAGTACTTC CASSSFRPPDEQYF
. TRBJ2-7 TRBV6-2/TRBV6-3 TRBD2 TGTGCCAGCAGTTACGGGACTAGCGAGATGCGGCAGTACTTC CASSYGTSEMRQYF
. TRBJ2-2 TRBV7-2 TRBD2 TGTGCCAGCAGCTTAACGCGGGGGACTAGCGGGGTTCCCGGGGAGCTGTTTTTT CASSLTRGTSGVPGELFF
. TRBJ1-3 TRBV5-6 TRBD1 TGTGCCAGCAGCTTGGTGGACAGGGTGTCCGGGGGCACCATATATTTT CASSLVDRVSGGTIYF
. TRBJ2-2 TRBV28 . TGTGCCAGCAACCTGTTTGGGGCGGGGCGGGGAAAGTCCACCGGGGAGCTGTTTTTT CASNLFGAGRGKSTGELFF
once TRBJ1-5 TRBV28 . TGTGCCAGCAGAGTACGCGATCAGCCCCAGCATTTT CASRVRDQPQHF
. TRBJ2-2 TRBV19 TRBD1 TGTGCCAGCTGGGACAGGGTGGTCACCGGGGAGCTGTTTTTT CASWDRVVTGELFF